This TCR beta chain was obtained from a study of CD8 T cells in Susac syndrome. It was with random hexamers that about 0.45 to 1 ug RNA was reverse transcribed. TCRdb redid the calling of the immunoSEQ multiplex PCR reads with MiXCR, one entry per CDR3 protein. Seen here are some 47,000 distinct CDR3 sequences, 80% to 95% observed once, and the top ten hold roughly 0.4%. The CDR3 is 15 amino acids. From germline, CDR1 is MNHNS and CDR2 SASEGT. V shed 3 bases and J shed 3 bases, with 11 bases lying between them. This sequence joins TRBV6-1 and TRBJ2-2; D is tentatively TRBD1 or TRBD2 (5 bases each). This clonotype was sampled from a human donor in good health. Sequenced input: CD8+ T cells from PBMCs. In DNA, the CDR3 is TGTGCCAGCAGTGATCTGGTGGGGGACACCGGGGAGCTGTTTTTT. Residues: CASSDLVGDTGELFF.